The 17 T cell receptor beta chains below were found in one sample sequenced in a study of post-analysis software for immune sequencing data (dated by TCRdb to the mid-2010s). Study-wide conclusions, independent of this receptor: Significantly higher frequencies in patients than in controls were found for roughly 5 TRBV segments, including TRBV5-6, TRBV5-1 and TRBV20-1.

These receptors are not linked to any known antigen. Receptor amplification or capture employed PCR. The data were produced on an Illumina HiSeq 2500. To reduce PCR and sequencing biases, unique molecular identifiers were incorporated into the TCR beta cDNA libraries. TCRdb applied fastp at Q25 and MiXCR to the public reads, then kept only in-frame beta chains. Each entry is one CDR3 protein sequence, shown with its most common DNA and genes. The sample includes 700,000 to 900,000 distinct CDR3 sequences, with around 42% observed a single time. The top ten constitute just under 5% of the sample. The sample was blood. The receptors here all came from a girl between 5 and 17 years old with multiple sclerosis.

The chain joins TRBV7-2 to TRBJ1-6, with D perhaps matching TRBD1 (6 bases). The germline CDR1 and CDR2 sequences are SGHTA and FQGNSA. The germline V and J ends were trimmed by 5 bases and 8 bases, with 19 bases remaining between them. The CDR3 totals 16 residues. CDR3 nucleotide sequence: TGTGCCAGCAGCCTTCGTCGAACAGGGTTTGATTCACCCCTCCACTTT. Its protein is CASSLRRTGFDSPLHF.

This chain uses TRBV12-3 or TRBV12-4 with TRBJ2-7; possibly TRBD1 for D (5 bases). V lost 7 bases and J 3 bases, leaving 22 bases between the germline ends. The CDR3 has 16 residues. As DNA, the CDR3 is TGTGCCAGCACCTCCCACGGAAAGGGGTCAATCTACGAGCAGTACTTC. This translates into CASTSHGKGSIYEQYF.

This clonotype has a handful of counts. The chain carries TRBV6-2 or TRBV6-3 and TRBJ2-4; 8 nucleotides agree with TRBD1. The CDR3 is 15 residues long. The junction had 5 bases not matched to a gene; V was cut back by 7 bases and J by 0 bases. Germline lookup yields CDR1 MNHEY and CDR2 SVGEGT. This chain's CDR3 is CASTQDRGAKNIQYF. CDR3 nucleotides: TGTGCCAGCACCCAAGACAGGGGAGCCAAAAACATTCAGTACTTC.

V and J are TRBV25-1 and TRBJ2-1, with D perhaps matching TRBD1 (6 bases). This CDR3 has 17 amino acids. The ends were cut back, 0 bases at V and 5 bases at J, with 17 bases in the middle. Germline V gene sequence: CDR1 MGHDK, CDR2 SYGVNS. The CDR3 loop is CASSEYFTRGTHNEQFF. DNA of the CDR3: TGTGCCAGCAGTGAATATTTCACAAGGGGGACCCACAATGAGCAGTTCTTC.

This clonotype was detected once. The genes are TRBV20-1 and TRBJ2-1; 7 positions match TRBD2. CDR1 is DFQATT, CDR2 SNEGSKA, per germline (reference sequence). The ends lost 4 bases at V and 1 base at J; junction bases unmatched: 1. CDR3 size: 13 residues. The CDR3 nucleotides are TGCAGTGCTAAACTAGCGTCCTACAATGAGCAGTTCTTC. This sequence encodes CSAKLASYNEQFF.

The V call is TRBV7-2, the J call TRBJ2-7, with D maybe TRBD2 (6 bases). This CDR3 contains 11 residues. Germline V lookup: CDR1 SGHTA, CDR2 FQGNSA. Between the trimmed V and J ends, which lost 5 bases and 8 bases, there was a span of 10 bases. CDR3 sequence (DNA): TGTGCCAGCAGCAGGGACTTTCAGCAGTACTTC. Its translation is CASSRDFQQYF.

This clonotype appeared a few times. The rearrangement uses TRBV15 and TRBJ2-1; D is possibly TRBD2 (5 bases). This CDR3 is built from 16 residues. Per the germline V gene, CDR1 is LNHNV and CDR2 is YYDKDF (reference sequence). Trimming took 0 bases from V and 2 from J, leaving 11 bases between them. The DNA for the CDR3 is TGTGCCACCAGCAGAGATCGGTCGACTACCTACAATGAGCAGTTCTTC. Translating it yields CATSRDRSTTYNEQFF.

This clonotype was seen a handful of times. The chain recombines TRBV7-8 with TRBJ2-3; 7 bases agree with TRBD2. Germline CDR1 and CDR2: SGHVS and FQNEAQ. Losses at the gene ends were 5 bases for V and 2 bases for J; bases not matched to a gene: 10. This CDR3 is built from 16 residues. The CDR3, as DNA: TGTGCCAGCAGCCTAAGGACTAGGACCATCACAGATACGCAGTATTTT. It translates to CASSLRTRTITDTQYF.

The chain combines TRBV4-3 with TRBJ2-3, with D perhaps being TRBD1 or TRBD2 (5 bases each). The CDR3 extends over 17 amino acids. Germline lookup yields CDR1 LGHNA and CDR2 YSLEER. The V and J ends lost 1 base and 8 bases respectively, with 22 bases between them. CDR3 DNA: TGCGCCAGCAGCCAAGGCCCTGCGGGCCCAGAGAGGGGTACGCAGTATTTT. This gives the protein CASSQGPAGPERGTQYF.

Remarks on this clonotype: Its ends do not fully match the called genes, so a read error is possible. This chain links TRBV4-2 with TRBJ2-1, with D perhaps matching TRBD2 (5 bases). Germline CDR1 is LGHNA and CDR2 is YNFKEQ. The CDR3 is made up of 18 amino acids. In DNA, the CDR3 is TGTGCCAGCGGCCAAGACGACGCGACACTAGTTACCTACAATGAGCAGTTCTTC. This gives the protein CASGQDDATLVTYNEQFF.

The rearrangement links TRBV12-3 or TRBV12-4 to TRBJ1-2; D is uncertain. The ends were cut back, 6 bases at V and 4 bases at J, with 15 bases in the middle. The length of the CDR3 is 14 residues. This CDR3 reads CASSFTSYPYGYTF. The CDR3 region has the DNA TGTGCCAGCAGCTTCACGTCGTACCCCTATGGCTACACCTTC.

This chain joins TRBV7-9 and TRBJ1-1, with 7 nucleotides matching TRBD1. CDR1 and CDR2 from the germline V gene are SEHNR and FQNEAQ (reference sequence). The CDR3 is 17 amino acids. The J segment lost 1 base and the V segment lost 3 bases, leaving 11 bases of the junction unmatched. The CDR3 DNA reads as TGTGCCAGCAGCTTTGTTTCCGTGGGACAGCCGAACACTGAAGCTTTCTTT. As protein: CASSFVSVGQPNTEAFF.

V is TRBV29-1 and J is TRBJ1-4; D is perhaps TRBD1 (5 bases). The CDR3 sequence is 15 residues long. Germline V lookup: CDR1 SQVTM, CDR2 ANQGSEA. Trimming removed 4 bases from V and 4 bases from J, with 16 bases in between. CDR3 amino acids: CSVGRGTGNNEKLFF. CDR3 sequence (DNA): TGCAGCGTTGGACGGGGTACAGGCAATAATGAAAAACTGTTTTTT.

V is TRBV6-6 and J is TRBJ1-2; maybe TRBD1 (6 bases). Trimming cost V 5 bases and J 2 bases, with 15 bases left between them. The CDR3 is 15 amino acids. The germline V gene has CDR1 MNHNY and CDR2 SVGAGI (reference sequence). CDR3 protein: CASSSRDKPNYGYTF. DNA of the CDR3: TGTGCCAGCAGTAGCCGGGACAAGCCCAACTATGGCTACACCTTC.

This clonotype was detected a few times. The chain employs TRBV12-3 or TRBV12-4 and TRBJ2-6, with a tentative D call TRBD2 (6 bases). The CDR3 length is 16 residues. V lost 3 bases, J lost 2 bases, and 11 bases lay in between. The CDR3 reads CASSFGTPAGANVLTF. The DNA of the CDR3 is TGTGCCAGCAGTTTCGGGACTCCTGCTGGGGCCAACGTCCTGACTTTC.

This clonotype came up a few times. The CDR3 protein is CASRWGKDTQYF. In nucleotides, the CDR3 is TGTGCCAGCAGGTGGGGCAAAGATACGCAGTATTTT. This chain joins TRBV5-6 and TRBJ2-3, with D perhaps TRBD1 (5 bases). The germline V gene has CDR1 SGHDT and CDR2 YYEEEE. Trimming took 5 bases from V and 5 from J, leaving 9 bases between them. The CDR3 is made up of 12 amino acids. Drawing the rest from reference TRBV5-6 and TRBJ2-3, the complete variable domain is DAGVTQSPTHLIKTRGQQVTLRCSPKSGHDTVSWYQQALGQGPQFIFQYYEEEERQRGNFPDRFSGHQFPNYSSELNVNALLLGDSALYLCASRWGKDTQYFGPGTRLTVL.

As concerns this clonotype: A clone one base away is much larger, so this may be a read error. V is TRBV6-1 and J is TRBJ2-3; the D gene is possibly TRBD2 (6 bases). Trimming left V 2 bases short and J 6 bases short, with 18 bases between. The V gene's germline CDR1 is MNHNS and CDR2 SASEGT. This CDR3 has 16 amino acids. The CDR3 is CASSERVGGTPDTQYF. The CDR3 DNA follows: TGTGCCAGCAGTGAAAGGGTCGGTGGGACTCCGGATACGCAGTATTTT.